This TCR beta chain comes out of a study of blood T cells in healthy people across ages. Combining a sample-barcoded 5' primer with a J-beta primer mix, a second PCR ran for roughly 7 to 12 cycles. In TCRdb, the 5' RACE reads were re-called with MiXCR into one record per CDR3 protein. Of some 880,000 distinct CDR3 sequences in the sample, around 36% were seen once. Trimming cost V 3 bases and J 6 bases; bases outside gene matches: 13. The CDR3 consists of 17 residues. This clonotype was detected ten times or more. The TCR was taken from a man between 18 and 29 years old in good health. The genes are TRBV12-3 or TRBV12-4 and TRBJ2-4; TRBD2 aligns across 8 bases. What was sequenced was blood. Written as DNA, the CDR3 is TGTGCCAGCAGTTTTTTTGCCCGGGGGGGGTCGGGAAACATTCAGTACTTC. It encodes CASSFFARGGSGNIQYF.